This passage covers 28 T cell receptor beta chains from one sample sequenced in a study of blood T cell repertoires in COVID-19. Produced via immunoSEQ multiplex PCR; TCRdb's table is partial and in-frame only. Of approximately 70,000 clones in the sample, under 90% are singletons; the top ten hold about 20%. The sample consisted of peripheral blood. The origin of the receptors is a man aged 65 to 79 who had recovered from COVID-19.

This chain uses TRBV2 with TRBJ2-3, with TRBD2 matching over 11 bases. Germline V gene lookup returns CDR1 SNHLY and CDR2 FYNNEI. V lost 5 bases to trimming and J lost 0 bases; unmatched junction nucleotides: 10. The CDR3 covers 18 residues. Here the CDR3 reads CASSPLRLAGTSTDTQYF. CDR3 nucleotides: TGTGCCAGCAGTCCACTAAGACTAGCGGGAACTAGCACAGATACGCAGTATTTT. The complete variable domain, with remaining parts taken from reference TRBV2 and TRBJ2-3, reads EPEVTQTPSHQVTQMGQEVILRCVPISNHLYFYWYRQILGQKVEFLVSFYNNEISEKSEIFDDQFSVERPDGSNFTLKIRSTKLEDSAMYFCASSPLRLAGTSTDTQYFGPGTRLTVL.

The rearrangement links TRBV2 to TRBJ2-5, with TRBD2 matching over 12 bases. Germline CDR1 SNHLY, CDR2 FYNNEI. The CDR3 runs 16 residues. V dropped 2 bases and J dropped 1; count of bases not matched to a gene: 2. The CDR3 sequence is CASSELAGGRQETQYF. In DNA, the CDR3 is TGTGCCAGCAGTGAACTAGCGGGAGGGCGCCAAGAGACCCAGTACTTC.

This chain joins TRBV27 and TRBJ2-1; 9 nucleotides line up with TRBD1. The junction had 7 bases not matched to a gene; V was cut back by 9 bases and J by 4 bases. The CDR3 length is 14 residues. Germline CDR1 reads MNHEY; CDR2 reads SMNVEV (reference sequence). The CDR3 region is CASSAGTGYNEQFF. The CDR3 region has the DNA TGTGCCAGTAGCGCAGGGACAGGGTACAATGAGCAGTTCTTC.

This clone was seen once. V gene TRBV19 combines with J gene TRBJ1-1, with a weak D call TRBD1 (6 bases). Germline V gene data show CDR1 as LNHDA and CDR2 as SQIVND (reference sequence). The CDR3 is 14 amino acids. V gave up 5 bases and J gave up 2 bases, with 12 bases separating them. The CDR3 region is CASSGGSENTEAFF. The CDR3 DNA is TGTGCCAGTAGTGGGGGCTCAGAAAACACTGAAGCTTTCTTT.

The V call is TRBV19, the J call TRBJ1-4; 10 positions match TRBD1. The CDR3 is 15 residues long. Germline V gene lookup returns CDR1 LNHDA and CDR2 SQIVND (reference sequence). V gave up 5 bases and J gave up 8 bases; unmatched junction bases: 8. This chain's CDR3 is CASSPRTGGGEKLFF. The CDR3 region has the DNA TGTGCCAGTAGTCCTCGGACAGGGGGTGGCGAAAAACTGTTTTTT.

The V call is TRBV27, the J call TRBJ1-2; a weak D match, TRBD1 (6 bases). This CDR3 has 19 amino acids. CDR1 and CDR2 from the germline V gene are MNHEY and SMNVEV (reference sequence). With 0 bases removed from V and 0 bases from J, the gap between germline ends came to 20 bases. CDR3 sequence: CASSLSPPTGFVANYGYTF. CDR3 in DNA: TGTGCCAGCAGTTTATCACCACCTACAGGGTTTGTGGCTAACTATGGCTACACCTTC.

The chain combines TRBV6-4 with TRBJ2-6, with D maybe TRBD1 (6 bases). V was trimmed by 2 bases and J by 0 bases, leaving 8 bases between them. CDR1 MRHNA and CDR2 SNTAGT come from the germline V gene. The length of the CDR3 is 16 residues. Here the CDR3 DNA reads TGTGCCAGCAGTGACGAGACAGGCTCTGGGGCCAACGTCCTGACTTTC. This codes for CASSDETGSGANVLTF.

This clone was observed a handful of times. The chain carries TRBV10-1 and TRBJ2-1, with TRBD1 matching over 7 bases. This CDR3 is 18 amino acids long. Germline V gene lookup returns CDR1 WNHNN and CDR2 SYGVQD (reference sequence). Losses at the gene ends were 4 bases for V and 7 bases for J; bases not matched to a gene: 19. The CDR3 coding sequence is TGCGCCAGCAGTGGACCCCCCGGACAGGTCGGCCCGTGGAATGAGCAGTTCTTC. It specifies CASSGPPGQVGPWNEQFF.

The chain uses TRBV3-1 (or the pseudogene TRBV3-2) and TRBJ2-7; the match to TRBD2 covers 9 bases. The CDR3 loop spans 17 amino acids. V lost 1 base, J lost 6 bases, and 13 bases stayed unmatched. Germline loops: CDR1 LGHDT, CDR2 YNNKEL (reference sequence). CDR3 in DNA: TGTGCCAGCAGCCAAGGGCCAGCTGCGGGGGGGCCTTTCGAGCAGTACTTC. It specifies CASSQGPAAGGPFEQYF.

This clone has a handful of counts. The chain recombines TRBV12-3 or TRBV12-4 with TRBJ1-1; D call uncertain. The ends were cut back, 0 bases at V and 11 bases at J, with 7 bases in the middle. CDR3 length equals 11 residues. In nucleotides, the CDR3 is TGTGCCAGCAGTTTAGCGGGGAGGGCTTTCTTT. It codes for CASSLAGRAFF.

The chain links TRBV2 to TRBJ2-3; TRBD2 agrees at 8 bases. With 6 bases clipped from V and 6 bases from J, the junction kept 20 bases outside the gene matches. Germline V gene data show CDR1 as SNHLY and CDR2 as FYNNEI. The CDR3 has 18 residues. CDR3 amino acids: CASRYSSAGGTLWDTQYF. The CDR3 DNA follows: TGTGCCAGCAGGTACAGCAGTGCGGGGGGTACATTATGGGATACGCAGTATTTT.

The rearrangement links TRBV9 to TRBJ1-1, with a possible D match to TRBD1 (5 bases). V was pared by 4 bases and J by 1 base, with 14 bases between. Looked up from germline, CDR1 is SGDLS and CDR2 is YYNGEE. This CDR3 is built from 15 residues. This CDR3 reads CASSQTPTANTEAFF. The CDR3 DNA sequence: TGTGCCAGCAGCCAAACGCCGACAGCGAACACTGAAGCTTTCTTT.

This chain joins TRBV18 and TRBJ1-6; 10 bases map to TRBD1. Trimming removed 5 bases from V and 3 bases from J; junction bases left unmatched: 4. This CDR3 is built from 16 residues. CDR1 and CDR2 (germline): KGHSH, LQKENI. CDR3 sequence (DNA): TGTGCCAGCTCAGAAGGGACAGGGGACTATAATTCACCCCTCCACTTT. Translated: CASSEGTGDYNSPLHF.

CDR3 amino acids: CASSLQQGNTEAFF. In DNA, the CDR3 is TGTGCCAGCAGCCTACAACAGGGAAACACTGAAGCTTTCTTT. V is TRBV11-2 and J is TRBJ1-1; possible D gene TRBD1, 6 bases. The V gene's germline CDR1 is SGHAT and CDR2 FQNNGV. Trimming took off 5 bases at V and 2 bases at J, with 12 bases between the two ends. The CDR3 consists of 14 residues.

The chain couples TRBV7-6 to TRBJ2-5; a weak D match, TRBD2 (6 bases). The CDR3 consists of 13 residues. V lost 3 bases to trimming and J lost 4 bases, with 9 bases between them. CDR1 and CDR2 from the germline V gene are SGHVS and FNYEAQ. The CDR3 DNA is TGTGCCAGCAGCTTGGTGGAGGGAGAGACCCAGTACTTC. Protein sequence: CASSLVEGETQYF.

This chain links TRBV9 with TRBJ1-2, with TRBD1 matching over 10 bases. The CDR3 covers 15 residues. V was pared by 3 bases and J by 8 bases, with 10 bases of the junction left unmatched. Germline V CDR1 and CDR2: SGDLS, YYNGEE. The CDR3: CASSGPDRGLWGYTF. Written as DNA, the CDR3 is TGTGCCAGCAGCGGACCAGACAGGGGGCTTTGGGGCTACACCTTC.

Written as DNA, the CDR3 is TGTGCCTGGAGTGGGCCTGCGAACACCGGGGAGCTGTTTTTT. This translates into CAWSGPANTGELFF. The chain uses TRBV30 and TRBJ2-2; D gene unclear. From germline, CDR1 is GTSNPN and CDR2 SVGIG (reference sequence). V was shortened by 1 base and J by 0 bases, with 6 bases between the two germline ends. The CDR3 loop spans 14 amino acids. Looking up the rest from reference TRBV30 and TRBJ2-2 gives the full variable domain: SQTIHQWPATLVQPVGSPLSLECTVEGTSNPNLYWYRQAAGRGLQLLFYSVGIGQISSEVPQNLSASRPQDRQFILSSKKLLLSDSGFYLCAWSGPANTGELFFGEGSRLTVL.

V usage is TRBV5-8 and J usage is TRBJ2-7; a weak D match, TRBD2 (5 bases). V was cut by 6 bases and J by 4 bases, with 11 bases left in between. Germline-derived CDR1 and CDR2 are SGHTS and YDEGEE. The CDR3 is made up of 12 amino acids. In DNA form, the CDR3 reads TGTGCCAGCAACCCTCGAGGGTACGAGCAGTACTTC. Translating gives CASNPRGYEQYF.

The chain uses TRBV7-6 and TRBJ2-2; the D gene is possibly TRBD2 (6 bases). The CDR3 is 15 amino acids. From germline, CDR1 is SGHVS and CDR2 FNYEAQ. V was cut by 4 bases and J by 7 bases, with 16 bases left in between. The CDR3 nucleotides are TGTGCCAGCAGCTCCCGACTAGACTCTCACGGGGAGCTGTTTTTT. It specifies CASSSRLDSHGELFF. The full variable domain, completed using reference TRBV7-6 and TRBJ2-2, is GAGVSQSPRYKVTKRGQDVALRCDPISGHVSLYWYRQALGQGPEFLTYFNYEAQQDKSGLPNDRFSAERPEGSISTLTIQRTEQRDSAMYRCASSSRLDSHGELFFGEGSRLTVL.

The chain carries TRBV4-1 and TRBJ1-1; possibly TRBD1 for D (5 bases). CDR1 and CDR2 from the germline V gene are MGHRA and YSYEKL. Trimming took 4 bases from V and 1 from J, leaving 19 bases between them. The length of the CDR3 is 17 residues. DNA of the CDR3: TGCGCCAGCAGCCGACCCTCATGGGGCGCAGAGAACACTGAAGCTTTCTTT. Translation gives CASSRPSWGAENTEAFF.

This chain's CDR3 is CASSLDRGSDTEAFF. CDR3 in DNA: TGCGCCAGCAGCCTTGACAGGGGGTCGGACACTGAAGCTTTCTTT. The rearrangement links TRBV5-1 to TRBJ1-1; 9 bases fit TRBD1. This CDR3 has 15 amino acids. Germline V lookup: CDR1 SGHRS, CDR2 YFSETQ. V lost 4 bases to trimming and J lost 3 bases; unmatched junction nucleotides: 7.

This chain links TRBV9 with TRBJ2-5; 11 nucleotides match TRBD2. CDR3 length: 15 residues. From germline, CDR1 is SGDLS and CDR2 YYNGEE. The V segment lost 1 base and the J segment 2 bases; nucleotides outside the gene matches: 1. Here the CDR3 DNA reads TGTGCCAGCAGCGTAACTAGCGGGGGACAAGAGACCCAGTACTTC. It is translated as CASSVTSGGQETQYF. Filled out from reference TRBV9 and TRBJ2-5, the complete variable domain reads DSGVTQTPKHLITATGQRVTLRCSPRSGDLSVYWYQQSLDQGLQFLIQYYNGEERAKGNILERFSAQQFPDLHSELNLSSLELGDSALYFCASSVTSGGQETQYFGPGTRLLVL.

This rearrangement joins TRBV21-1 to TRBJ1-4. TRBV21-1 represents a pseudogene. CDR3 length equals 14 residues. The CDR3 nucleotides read TGTGCCAGAAAACGGGAGGCGATTAATGAAAAACTGTTTTTT. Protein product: CARKREAINEKLFF.

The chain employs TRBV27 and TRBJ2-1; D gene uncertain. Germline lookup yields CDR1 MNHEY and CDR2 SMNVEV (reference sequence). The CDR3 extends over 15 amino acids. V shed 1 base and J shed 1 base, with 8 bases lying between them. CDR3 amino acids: CASSLYSPSYNEQFF. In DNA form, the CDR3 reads TGTGCCAGCAGTTTATACAGCCCTTCCTACAATGAGCAGTTCTTC.

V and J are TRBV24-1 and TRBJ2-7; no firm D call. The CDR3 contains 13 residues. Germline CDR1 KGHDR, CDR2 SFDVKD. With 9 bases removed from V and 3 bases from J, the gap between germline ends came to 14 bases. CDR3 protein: CATGDPTSYEQYF. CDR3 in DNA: TGTGCCACCGGAGACCCCACGAGCTACGAGCAGTACTTC.

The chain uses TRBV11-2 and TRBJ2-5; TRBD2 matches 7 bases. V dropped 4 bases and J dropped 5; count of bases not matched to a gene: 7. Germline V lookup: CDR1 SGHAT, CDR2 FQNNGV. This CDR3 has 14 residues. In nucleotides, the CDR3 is TGTGCCAGCAGCTCTAGCGGTCCGGGGGAGACCCAGTACTTC. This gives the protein CASSSSGPGETQYF.

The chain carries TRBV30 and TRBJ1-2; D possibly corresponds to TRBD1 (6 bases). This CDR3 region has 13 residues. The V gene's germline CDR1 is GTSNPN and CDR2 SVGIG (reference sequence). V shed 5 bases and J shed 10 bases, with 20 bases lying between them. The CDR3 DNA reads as TGTGCCTGGGAAGCTGGAGGACAGATTGTCTACACCTTC. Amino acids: CAWEAGGQIVYTF.

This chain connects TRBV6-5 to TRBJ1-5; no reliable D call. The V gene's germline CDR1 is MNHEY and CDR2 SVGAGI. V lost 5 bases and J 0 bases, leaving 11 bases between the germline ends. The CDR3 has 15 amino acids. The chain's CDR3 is CASSPTADSNQPQHF. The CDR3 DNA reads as TGTGCCAGCAGTCCTACAGCAGATAGCAATCAGCCCCAGCATTTT.